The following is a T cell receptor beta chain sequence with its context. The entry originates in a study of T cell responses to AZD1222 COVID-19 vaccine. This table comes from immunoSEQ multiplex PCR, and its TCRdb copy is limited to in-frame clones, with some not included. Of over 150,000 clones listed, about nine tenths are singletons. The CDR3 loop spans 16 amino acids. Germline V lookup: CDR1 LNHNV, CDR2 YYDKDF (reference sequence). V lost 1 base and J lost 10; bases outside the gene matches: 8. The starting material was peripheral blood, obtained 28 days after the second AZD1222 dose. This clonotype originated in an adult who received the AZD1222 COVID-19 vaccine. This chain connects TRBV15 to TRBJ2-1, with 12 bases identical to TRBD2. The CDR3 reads CATSRASGRGSEEQFF. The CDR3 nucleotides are TGTGCCACCAGCAGAGCTAGCGGGAGGGGGTCGGAAGAGCAGTTCTTC.